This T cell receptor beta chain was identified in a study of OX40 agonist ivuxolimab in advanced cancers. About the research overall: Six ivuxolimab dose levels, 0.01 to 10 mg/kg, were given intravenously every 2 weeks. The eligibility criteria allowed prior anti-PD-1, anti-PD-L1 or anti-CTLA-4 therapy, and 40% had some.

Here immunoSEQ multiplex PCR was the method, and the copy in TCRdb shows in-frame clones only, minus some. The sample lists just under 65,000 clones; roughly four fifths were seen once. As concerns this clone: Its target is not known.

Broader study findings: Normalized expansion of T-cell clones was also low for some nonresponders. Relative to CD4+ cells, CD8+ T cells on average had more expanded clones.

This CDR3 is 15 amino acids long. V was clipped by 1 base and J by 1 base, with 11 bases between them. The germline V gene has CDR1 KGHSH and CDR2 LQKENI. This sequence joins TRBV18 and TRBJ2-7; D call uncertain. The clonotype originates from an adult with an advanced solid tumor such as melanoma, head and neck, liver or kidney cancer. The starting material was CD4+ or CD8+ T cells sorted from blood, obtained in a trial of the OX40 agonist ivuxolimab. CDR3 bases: TGTGCCAGCTCACCACTCGGGCAGCCGTCCTACGAGCAGTACTTC. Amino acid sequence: CASSPLGQPSYEQYF.